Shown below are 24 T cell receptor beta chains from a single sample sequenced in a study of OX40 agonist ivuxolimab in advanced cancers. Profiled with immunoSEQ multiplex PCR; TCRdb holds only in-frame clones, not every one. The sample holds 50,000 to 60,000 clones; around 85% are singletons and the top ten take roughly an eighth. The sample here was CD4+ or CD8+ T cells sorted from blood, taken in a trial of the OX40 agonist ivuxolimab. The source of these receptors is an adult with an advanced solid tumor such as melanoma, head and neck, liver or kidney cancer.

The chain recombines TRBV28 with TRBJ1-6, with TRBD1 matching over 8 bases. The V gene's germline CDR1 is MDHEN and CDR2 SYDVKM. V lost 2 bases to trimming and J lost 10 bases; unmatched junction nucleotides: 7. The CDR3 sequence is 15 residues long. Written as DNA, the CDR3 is TGTGCCAGCAGTTTAGAGGACAGGGTGGGGTCACCCCTCCACTTT. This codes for CASSLEDRVGSPLHF.

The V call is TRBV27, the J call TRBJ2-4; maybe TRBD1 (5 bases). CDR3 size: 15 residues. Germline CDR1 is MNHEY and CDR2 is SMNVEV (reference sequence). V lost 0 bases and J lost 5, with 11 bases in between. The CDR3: CASSLSVWGQNIQYF. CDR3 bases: TGTGCCAGCAGTTTATCGGTCTGGGGCCAAAACATTCAGTACTTC.

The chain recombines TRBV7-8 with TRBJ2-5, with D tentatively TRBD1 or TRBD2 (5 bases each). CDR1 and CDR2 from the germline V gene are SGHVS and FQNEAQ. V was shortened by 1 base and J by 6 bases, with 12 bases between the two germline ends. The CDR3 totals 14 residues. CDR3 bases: TGTGCCAGCAGCTTAGGTCTCGGGGCACAGACCCAGTACTTC. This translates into CASSLGLGAQTQYF.

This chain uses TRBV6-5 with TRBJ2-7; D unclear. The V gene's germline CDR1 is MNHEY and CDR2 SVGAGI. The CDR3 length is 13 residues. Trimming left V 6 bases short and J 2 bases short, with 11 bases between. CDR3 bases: TGTGCCAGCAGGACAACCGGACCCTACGAGCAGTACTTC. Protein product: CASRTTGPYEQYF.

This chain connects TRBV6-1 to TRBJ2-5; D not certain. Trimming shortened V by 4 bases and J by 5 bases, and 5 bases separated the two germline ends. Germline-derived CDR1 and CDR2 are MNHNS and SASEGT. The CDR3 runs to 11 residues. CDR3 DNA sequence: TGTGCCAGCAGTGGGGCCGAGACCCAGTACTTC. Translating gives CASSGAETQYF.

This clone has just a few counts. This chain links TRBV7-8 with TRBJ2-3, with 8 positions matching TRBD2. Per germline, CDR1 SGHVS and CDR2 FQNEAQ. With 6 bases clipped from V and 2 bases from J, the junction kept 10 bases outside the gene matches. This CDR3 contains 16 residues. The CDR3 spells CASRSQGTSYTDTQYF. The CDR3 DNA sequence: TGTGCCAGCAGATCTCAGGGGACTAGTTACACAGATACGCAGTATTTT. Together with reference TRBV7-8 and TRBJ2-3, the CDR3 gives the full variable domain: GAGVSQSPRYKVAKRGQDVALRCDPISGHVSLFWYQQALGQGPEFLTYFQNEAQLDKSGLPSDRFFAERPEGSVSTLKIQRTQQEDSAVYLCASRSQGTSYTDTQYFGPGTRLTVL.

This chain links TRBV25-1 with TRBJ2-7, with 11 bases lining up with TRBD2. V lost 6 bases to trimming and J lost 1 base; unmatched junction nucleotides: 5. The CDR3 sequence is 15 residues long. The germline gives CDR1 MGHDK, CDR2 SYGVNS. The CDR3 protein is CASSERLAGSYEQYF. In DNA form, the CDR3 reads TGTGCCAGCAGCGAGCGACTAGCGGGATCCTACGAGCAGTACTTC.

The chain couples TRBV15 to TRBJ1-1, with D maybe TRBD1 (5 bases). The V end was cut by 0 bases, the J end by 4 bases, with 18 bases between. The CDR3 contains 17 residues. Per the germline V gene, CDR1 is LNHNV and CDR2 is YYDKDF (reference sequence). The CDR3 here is CATSRDSGGVGSTEAFF. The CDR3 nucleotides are TGTGCCACCAGCAGAGATTCGGGGGGAGTGGGGAGCACTGAAGCTTTCTTT. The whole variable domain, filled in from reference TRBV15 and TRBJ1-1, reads DAMVIQNPRYQVTQFGKPVTLSCSQTLNHNVMYWYQQKSSQAPKLLFHYYDKDFNNEADTPDNFQSRRPNTSFCFLDIRSPGLGDTAMYLCATSRDSGGVGSTEAFFGQGTRLTVV.

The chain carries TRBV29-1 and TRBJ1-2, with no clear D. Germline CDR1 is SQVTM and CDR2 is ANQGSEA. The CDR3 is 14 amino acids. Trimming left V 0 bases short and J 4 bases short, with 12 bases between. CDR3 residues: CSVEDRVGSYGYTF. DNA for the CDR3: TGCAGCGTTGAAGATCGGGTAGGGTCCTATGGCTACACCTTC.

CDR3 protein: CATSRERAGGPDTQYF. CDR3 nucleotides: TGTGCCACCAGCAGAGAGAGGGCGGGAGGTCCAGATACGCAGTATTTT. The chain carries TRBV15 and TRBJ2-3, with 8 bases fitting TRBD2. The CDR3 is 16 residues long. From germline, CDR1 is LNHNV and CDR2 YYDKDF (reference sequence). V shed 0 bases, J shed 4 bases, and the junction held 6 bases outside the gene matches. The full variable domain, in which reference TRBV15 and TRBJ2-3 provide the parts outside the CDR3, is DAMVIQNPRYQVTQFGKPVTLSCSQTLNHNVMYWYQQKSSQAPKLLFHYYDKDFNNEADTPDNFQSRRPNTSFCFLDIRSPGLGDTAMYLCATSRERAGGPDTQYFGPGTRLTVL.

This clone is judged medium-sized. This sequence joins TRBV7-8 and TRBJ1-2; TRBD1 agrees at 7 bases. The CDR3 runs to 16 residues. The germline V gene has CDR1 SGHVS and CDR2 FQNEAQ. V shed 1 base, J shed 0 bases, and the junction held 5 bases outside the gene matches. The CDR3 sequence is CASSLDRGTSNYGYTF. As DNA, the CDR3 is TGTGCCAGCAGCTTAGACAGGGGAACTTCTAACTATGGCTACACCTTC.

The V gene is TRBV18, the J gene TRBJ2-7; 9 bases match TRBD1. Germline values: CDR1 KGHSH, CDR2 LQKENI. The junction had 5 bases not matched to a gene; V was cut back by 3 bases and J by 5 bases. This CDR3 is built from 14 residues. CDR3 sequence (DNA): TGTGCCAGCTCACCCCGGACAGGGGATAACGAGCAGTACTTC. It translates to CASSPRTGDNEQYF.

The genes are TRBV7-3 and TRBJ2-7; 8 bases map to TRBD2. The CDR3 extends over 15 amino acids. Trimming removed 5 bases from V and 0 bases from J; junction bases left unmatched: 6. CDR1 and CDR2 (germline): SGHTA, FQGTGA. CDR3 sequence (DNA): TGTGCCAGCAGCCCGTCGGGACTAGTCTCCTACGAGCAGTACTTC. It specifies CASSPSGLVSYEQYF.

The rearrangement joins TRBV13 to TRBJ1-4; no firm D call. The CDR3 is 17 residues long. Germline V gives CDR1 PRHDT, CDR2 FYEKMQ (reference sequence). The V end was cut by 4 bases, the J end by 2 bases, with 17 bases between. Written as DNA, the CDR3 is TGTGCCAGCAGCTCGCAACCGGGTGGCAGGACTAATGAAAAACTGTTTTTT. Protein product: CASSSQPGGRTNEKLFF.

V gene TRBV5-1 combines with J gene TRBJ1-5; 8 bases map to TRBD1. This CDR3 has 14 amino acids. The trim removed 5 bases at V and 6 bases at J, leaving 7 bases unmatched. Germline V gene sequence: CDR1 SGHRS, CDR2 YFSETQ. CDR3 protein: CASRTGTGSQPQHF. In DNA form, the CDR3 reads TGCGCCAGCAGGACCGGGACAGGTAGTCAGCCCCAGCATTTT.

The CDR3 DNA reads TGCGCCAGCAGCCAAGAACCGGGGTGGTACGAGCAGTACTTC. Amino acids: CASSQEPGWYEQYF. The rearrangement joins TRBV4-1 to TRBJ2-7; maybe TRBD2 (5 bases). Per germline, CDR1 MGHRA and CDR2 YSYEKL. The V gene lost 0 bases and the J gene lost 4 bases, with 10 bases spanning the gap. The CDR3 totals 14 residues.

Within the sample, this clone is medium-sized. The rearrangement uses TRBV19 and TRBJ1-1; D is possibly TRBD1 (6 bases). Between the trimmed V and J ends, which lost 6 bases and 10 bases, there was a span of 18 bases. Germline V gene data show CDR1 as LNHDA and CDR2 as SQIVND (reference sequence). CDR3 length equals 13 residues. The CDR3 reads CASSQQGPTGAFF. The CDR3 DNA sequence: TGTGCCAGTAGCCAACAGGGCCCAACGGGAGCTTTCTTT.

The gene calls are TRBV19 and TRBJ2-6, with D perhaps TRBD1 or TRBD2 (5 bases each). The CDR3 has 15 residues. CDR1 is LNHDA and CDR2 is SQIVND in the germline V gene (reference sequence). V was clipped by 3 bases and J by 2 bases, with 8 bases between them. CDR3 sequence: CASSIRGAGANVLTF. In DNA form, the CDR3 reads TGTGCCAGTAGTATTAGGGGAGCTGGGGCCAACGTCCTGACTTTC.

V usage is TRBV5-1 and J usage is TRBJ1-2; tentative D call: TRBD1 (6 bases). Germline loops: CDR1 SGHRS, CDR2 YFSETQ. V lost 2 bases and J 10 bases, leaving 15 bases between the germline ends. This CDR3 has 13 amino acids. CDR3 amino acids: CASSFNRGPLYTF. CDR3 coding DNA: TGCGCCAGCAGCTTCAATCGGGGGCCCCTCTACACCTTC.

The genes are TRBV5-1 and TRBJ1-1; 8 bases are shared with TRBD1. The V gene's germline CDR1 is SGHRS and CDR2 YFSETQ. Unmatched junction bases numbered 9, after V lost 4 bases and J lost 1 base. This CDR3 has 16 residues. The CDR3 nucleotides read TGCGCCAGCAGCGGCGGGACAGGCCTAGGGAACACTGAAGCTTTCTTT. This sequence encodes CASSGGTGLGNTEAFF.

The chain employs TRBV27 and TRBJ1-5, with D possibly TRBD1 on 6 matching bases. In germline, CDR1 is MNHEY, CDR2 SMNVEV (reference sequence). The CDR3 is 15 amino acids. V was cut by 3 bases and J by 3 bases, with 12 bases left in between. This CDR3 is CASSFGQGINQPQHF. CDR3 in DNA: TGTGCCAGCAGTTTCGGGCAGGGGATCAATCAGCCCCAGCATTTT.

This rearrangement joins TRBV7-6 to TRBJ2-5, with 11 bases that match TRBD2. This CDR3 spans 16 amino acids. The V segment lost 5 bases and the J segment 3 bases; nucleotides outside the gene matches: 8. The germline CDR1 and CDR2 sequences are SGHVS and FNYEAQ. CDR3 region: CASSPSLAGVEETQYF. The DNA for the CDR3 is TGTGCCAGCAGCCCATCACTAGCGGGAGTTGAAGAGACCCAGTACTTC. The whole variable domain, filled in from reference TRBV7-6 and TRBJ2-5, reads GAGVSQSPRYKVTKRGQDVALRCDPISGHVSLYWYRQALGQGPEFLTYFNYEAQQDKSGLPNDRFSAERPEGSISTLTIQRTEQRDSAMYRCASSPSLAGVEETQYFGPGTRLLVL.

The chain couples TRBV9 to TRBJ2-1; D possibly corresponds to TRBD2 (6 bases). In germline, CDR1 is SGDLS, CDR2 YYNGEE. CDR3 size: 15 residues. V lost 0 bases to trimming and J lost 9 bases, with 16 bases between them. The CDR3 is CASSVVAGRSSEQFF. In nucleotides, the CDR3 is TGTGCCAGCAGCGTAGTGGCAGGGAGGTCATCTGAGCAGTTCTTC.

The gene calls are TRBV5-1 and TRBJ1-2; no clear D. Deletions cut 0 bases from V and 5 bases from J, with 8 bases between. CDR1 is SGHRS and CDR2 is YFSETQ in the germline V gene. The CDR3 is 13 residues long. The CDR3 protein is CASSLGAAYGYTF. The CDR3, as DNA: TGCGCCAGCAGCTTGGGCGCAGCATATGGCTACACCTTC.